This T cell receptor beta chain was sequenced in a study of read filtering for tumor transcriptome and immune sequencing. Overall study: 8 patients were R-ISS I, approximately 15 were R-ISS II, 6 or 7 were R-ISS III.

Trimming pared 4 bases from V and 3 bases from J, leaving 8 bases between. The germline V gene has CDR1 SGHKS and CDR2 YYEKEE (reference sequence). This CDR3 has 12 residues. This clonotype was counted ten times or more. Molecular barcoded adaptors covering alpha/delta and beta/gamma chains were used on roughly 400 ng RNA. TCRdb re-analysed the reads in MiXCR, keeping a single row per CDR3 protein. Of approximately 40,000 distinct CDR3 sequences in the sample, roughly 15% are singletons; the top ten hold 25% to 35%. The material sequenced was a population of CD138-negative cells sorted from bone marrow. J is TRBJ2-7 and V is TRBV5-5; D is unclear. This receptor was taken from a donor at least 40 years old with multiple myeloma. The CDR3 region has the DNA TGTGCCAGCAGCCTTGGAAACTACGAGCAGTACTTC. Residues: CASSLGNYEQYF.